The rows below give T cell receptor beta chains drawn from one sample of a study of tumor-infiltrating lymphocytes in primary liver carcinoma. One entry per CDR3 protein results from TCRdb running MiXCR on the multiplex PCR reads. The sample contains about 120,000 distinct CDR3 sequences, around 70% of which appear only once. Sequenced sample: tumor-adjacent normal liver tissue. The receptor source for this set is a woman aged 55-69 years with primary liver carcinoma and hepatitis B virus infection. Each CDR3 is given with its conserved first and last residue. The D gene is left open where the match is weak. For some rows the clone size is stated as once, few or many, or as a class when expanded; others skip it.

cdr3_aa	cdr3_nt	d_call	clone_size	v_call	j_call
CASSFPGEEAAFF	TGTGCCAGTAGTTTTCCCGGTGAGGAGGCAGCTTTCTTT	.	once	TRBV6-1	TRBJ1-1
CASSLETGGTQYF	TGTGCCAGCAGCCTCGAGACCGGAGGTACCCAGTACTTC	.	.	TRBV14	TRBJ2-5
CATVAGKETQYF	TGTGCCACCGTAGCGGGGAAAGAGACCCAGTACTTC	TRBD2	few	TRBV24-1	TRBJ2-5
CASSADRGGVEAQYF	TGTGCCAGCAGCGCGGACAGGGGGGGGGTTGAGGCCCAGTACTTC	TRBD1	.	TRBV7-9	TRBJ2-5
CTSSYSGSVGSPLRF	TGTACCAGCAGTTACTCTGGGAGTGTTGGATCACCCCTCCGCTTT	.	once	TRBV6-5	TRBJ1-6
CSAEGGSIFF	TGCAGCGCCGAGGGGGGTTCTATCTTCTTC	.	many	TRBV29-1	TRBJ2-1
CASSLDETGLETQYF	TGTGCCAGCAGCTTAGATGAGACAGGGTTGGAGACCCAGTACTTC	TRBD1	medium-sized	TRBV11-2	TRBJ2-5
CASGLGNNQPQHF	TGTGCTAGTGGCTTGGGTAACAATCAGCCCCAGCACTTT	.	.	TRBV12-5	TRBJ1-5
CASSLDGRVGQPQHF	TGCGCCAGCAGCTTGGACGGACGCGTCGGCCAGCCCCAGCATTTT	.	many	TRBV5-1	TRBJ1-5
CATSDSRYTEAFF	TGTGCCACCAGTGATTCGCGCTACACTGAAGCTTTCTTT	.	few	TRBV24-1	TRBJ1-1
CASGLQANAGELFF	TGTGCTAGTGGTTTGCAAGCGAACGCCGGAGAGCTGTTTTTT	.	.	TRBV12-5	TRBJ2-2
CASTHPPAITQYF	TGTGCCAGCACACATCCCCCAGCAATAACCCAGTATTTT	.	few	TRBV2	TRBJ2-3
CASSFRGRATGNEQFF	TGTGCCAGCAGTTTCAGGGGTCGGGCGACGGGCAATGAGCAGTTCTTC	.	many	TRBV28	TRBJ2-1
CAWSSGLAAGELFF	TGTGCCTGGAGTTCAGGGCTAGCGGCCGGGGAGCTGTTTTTT	TRBD2	many	TRBV30	TRBJ2-2
CVSSPRGLNQSQHF	TGTGTCAGCAGCCCCCGGGGCCTCAATCAGTCCCAGCATTTT	.	.	TRBV4-2	TRBJ1-5
CASSLGTGGNTGELFF	TGTGCCAGCAGCTTGGGGACAGGGGGCAACACCGGGGAGCTGTTTTTT	TRBD1	.	TRBV5-4	TRBJ2-2
CTSSPQRGDRGYTF	TGCACCAGCAGCCCTCAAAGGGGAGATAGGGGCTATACCTTC	.	once	TRBV11-2	TRBJ1-2
CASNQDRRETVVDTQYF	TGTGCCAGCAACCAAGATCGAAGGGAGACTGTGGTAGATACGCAGTATTTT	.	.	TRBV4-2	TRBJ2-3
CASIAGGHTNAGELSF	TGTGCCAGCATCGCGGGGGGGCACACGAACGCCGGAGAGCTGTCTTTT	.	.	TRBV12-1	TRBJ2-2
CASSFVAGNTYEQYF	TGTGCCAGCAGCTTTGTAGCAGGGAACACTTACGAGCAGTACTTC	.	few	TRBV11-2	TRBJ2-7
CASSLSGRRTDTQYF	TGTGCCAGCAGTCTTAGCGGGAGGCGTACGGATACGCAGTATTTT	TRBD2	.	TRBV11-1	TRBJ2-3
CTSTGETYEQYF	TGTACCAGCACCGGGGAAACCTACGAGCAGTATTTC	.	.	TRBV6-6	TRBJ2-7
CASTIQGNTEAFF	TGTGCCAGCACCATACAGGGGAACACTGAAGCTTTCTTT	.	many	TRBV7-9	TRBJ1-1
CASSLGGVDTGELPF	TGTGCCAGCAGCTTGGGCGGGGTGGACACCGGGGAGCTGCCTTTT	.	once	TRBV11-2	TRBJ2-2
CASTPPTGGLEQFF	TGTGCCAGCACCCCCCCGACGGGAGGACTCGAGCAGTTCTTC	TRBD2	many	TRBV6-5	TRBJ2-1
CDWSTGTGAYEQCF	TGTGACTGGAGTACCGGGACAGGGGCCTACGAGCAGTGCTTC	TRBD1	.	TRBV30	TRBJ2-7
CTVQDGTEVFF	TGCACCGTTCAAGACGGGACTGAAGTTTTCTTT	.	.	TRBV29-1	TRBJ1-1
CASRRTSGSVDTGELFF	TGTGCCAGCAGGAGGACTAGCGGGAGTGTGGACACCGGGGAGCTGTTTTTT	TRBD2	many	TRBV6-1	TRBJ2-2
CASSSDRGRVTYSGNTIYF	TGTGCCAGCAGCTCGGACAGGGGGCGCGTAACATACTCTGGAAACACCATATATTTT	TRBD1	medium-sized	TRBV11-3	TRBJ1-3
CASSLAPTPGYNSPLHF	TGTGCCAGCAGCTTGGCCCCCACACCAGGATATAATTCACCCCTCCACTTT	.	many	TRBV5-4	TRBJ1-6
CASSLDSTGELFF	TGTGCCAGCAGTTTGGACAGCACCGGGGAGCTGTTTTTT	.	.	TRBV2	TRBJ2-2
CASRINSGGEKLFF	TGTGCCAGCAGAATCAATTCCGGGGGTGAAAAACTGTTTTTT	.	many	TRBV12-3/TRBV12-4	TRBJ1-4
CASSTRGGRVDTQYF	TGTGCCAGCAGTACCCGGGGGGGGAGGGTAGATACGCAGTATTTT	TRBD2	.	TRBV6-1	TRBJ2-3
CASSRISGTNILTF	TGCGCCAGCAGCCGGATCTCTGGGACCAACATCCTGACTTTC	.	.	TRBV5-1	TRBJ2-6
CATSSMSGSPTDTQYF	TGTGCCACCAGCTCCATGTCCGGGAGCCCGACTGATACGCAGTATTTC	.	.	TRBV11-2	TRBJ2-3
CASSEGACYSYNEQFF	TGTGCCAGCAGTGAAGGGGCATGCTACTCCTACAATGAGCAGTTCTTC	.	.	TRBV6-1	TRBJ2-1
CASSASGLVHNEQFF	TGTGCCAGCAGCGCCTCGGGACTAGTCCACAATGAGCAGTTCTTC	TRBD2	many	TRBV7-8	TRBJ2-1
CASSQDEGSGTEVFF	TGCGCCAGCAGCCAAGACGAGGGAAGCGGAACTGAAGTTTTCTTT	.	.	TRBV4-1	TRBJ1-1
CASSLVEETQYF	TGTGCCAGCAGCTTAGTAGAAGAGACACAGTATTTC	.	.	TRBV11-3	TRBJ2-5
CASSPAGGRPYEQYF	TGTGCCAGCAGTCCCGCAGGGGGCCGACCCTACGAGCAGTACTTC	TRBD1	many	TRBV12-3/TRBV12-4	TRBJ2-7
CASSKESSGRMGTYEQYF	TGCGCCAGCAGCAAAGAGTCTAGCGGGAGGATGGGAACCTACGAGCAGTACTTC	TRBD2	many	TRBV5-1	TRBJ2-7
CAIGQGAGETQYF	TGTGCCATAGGACAGGGGGCCGGAGAGACCCAGTACTTC	TRBD1	few	TRBV10-3	TRBJ2-5
CAQKRQGAAGAFF	TGTGCCCAAAAAAGGCAGGGAGCAGCCGGAGCTTTCTTT	.	.	TRBV12-3/TRBV12-4	TRBJ1-1
CANSLDGGDMQYF	TGTGCCAACAGCTTAGATGGAGGAGATATGCAGTATTTT	.	.	TRBV11-2	TRBJ2-3
CASGLGTSGKLEQLF	TGTGCCAGCGGCTTAGGAACTAGCGGGAAGCTTGAGCAACTCTTC	TRBD2	.	TRBV11-3	TRBJ2-1
CASSSQGYGYTF	TGTGCCAGCAGTTCACAGGGCTATGGCTACACCTTC	.	many	TRBV28	TRBJ1-2
CASTRQGEYNSPLHF	TGTGCCAGCACTCGACAGGGCGAGTATAATTCACCCCTCCACTTT	TRBD1	.	TRBV25-1	TRBJ1-6
CAAGEGTNTGELFF	TGTGCCGCGGGGGAGGGAACGAACACCGGGGAGCTGTTTTTT	TRBD2	many	TRBV5-6	TRBJ2-2
CASSISLAGGTDTQYF	TGTGCCAGTAGTATATCGCTAGCGGGGGGAACAGATACGCAATATTTT	TRBD2	once	TRBV19	TRBJ2-3